One and the same sample provided the 23 T cell receptor beta chains below, sequenced in a study of shared clonotypes between healthy human individuals. Clones were sequenced by immunoSEQ multiplex PCR, and TCRdb holds only the in-frame ones, with some missing. The data show about 1 million clones, under 80% seen once. Sequenced input: memory CD4+ T cells sorted from blood. As to subset: CD45RA-negative fraction. The receptors come from a man aged 18 to 30 in good health.

On this clone itself: The same CDR3 arises from other DNA sequences in this sample as well. The chain links TRBV4-3 to TRBJ2-7, with D unclear. This CDR3 has 15 amino acids. In germline, CDR1 is LGHNA, CDR2 YSLEER. V was clipped by 0 bases and J by 2 bases, with 11 bases between them. In DNA, the CDR3 is TGCGCCAGCAGCCAAGATAGGGCAGCGACCTACGAGCAGTACTTC. This encodes CASSQDRAATYEQYF.

This clone was picked up one time. This sequence is one base from a far larger clone and is likely a read error. The chain joins TRBV2 to TRBJ2-7; TRBD1 is a possible D gene (6 bases). This CDR3 has 13 residues. Germline CDR1 SNHLY, CDR2 FYNNEI. The CDR3 region is CASSGGQGNERYF. The DNA for the CDR3 is TGTGCCAGCAGTGGTGGCCAGGGGAACGAGCGGTACTTC.

Comments on this clone: Additional DNA sequences in this sample encode the identical CDR3. This sequence joins TRBV2 and TRBJ2-5; weak D call: TRBD1 (5 bases). CDR3 length equals 14 residues. The germline V and J ends were trimmed by 5 bases and 2 bases, with 12 bases remaining between them. In germline, CDR1 is SNHLY, CDR2 FYNNEI. The CDR3 DNA reads as TGTGCCAGCAGTCCTGACAGAGCACAAGAGACCCAGTACTTC. Translating it yields CASSPDRAQETQYF.

The V and J genes are TRBV20-1 and TRBJ1-2, with no clear D. Per the germline V gene, CDR1 is DFQATT and CDR2 is SNEGSKA (reference sequence). This CDR3 has 11 residues. The CDR3 is CRVSGSYGYTF. The CDR3 bases are TGCAGGGTCTCAGGTTCCTATGGCTACACCTTC.

The table lists this clone with a few counts. The CDR3 is CASSLTAQSSGNTIYF. As DNA, the CDR3 is TGTGCCAGCAGCTTGACAGCCCAGAGCTCTGGAAACACCATATATTTT. The V gene is TRBV9, the J gene TRBJ1-3, with a possible D match to TRBD1 (5 bases). V was pared by 4 bases and J by 0 bases, with 14 bases between. The CDR3 extends over 16 amino acids. In germline, CDR1 is SGDLS, CDR2 YYNGEE.

The chain couples TRBV18 to TRBJ1-4; D gene ambiguous. CDR3 length equals 14 residues. Germline V gene lookup returns CDR1 KGHSH and CDR2 LQKENI. V was clipped by 0 bases and J by 8 bases, with 10 bases between them. The CDR3 protein is CASSPPKAKEKLFF. The CDR3 DNA is TGTGCCAGCTCACCACCTAAAGCAAAAGAAAAACTGTTTTTT.

This sequence joins TRBV28 and TRBJ2-2, with TRBD1 as a possible D gene (5 bases). CDR3 length: 14 residues. Trimming took 3 bases from V and 4 from J, leaving 9 bases between them. The V gene's germline CDR1 is MDHEN and CDR2 SYDVKM. The DNA of the CDR3 is TGTGCCAGCAGTTTGCAGGGATTCACCGGGGAGCTGTTTTTT. This gives the protein CASSLQGFTGELFF.

This clone was counted a few times. The rearrangement joins TRBV25-1 to TRBJ1-5; a weak D match, TRBD1 (5 bases). V was cut by 3 bases and J by 6 bases, with 6 bases left in between. CDR3 length equals 12 residues. Per the germline V gene, CDR1 is MGHDK and CDR2 is SYGVNS. The CDR3 is CASSEGGQPQHF. Here the CDR3 DNA reads TGTGCCAGCAGTGAGGGGGGTCAGCCCCAGCATTTT.

This chain uses TRBV6-1 with TRBJ1-3; D is possibly TRBD1 (5 bases). Germline CDR1 and CDR2: MNHNS and SASEGT. The CDR3 loop spans 14 amino acids. V was clipped by 7 bases and J by 5 bases, with 15 bases between them. This chain's CDR3 is CASTLGGKRNTIYF. CDR3 in DNA: TGTGCCAGCACTCTGGGGGGGAAGAGAAACACCATATATTTT.

The CDR3 nucleotides read TGTGCCAGCAGCTTGGAGAGCTCCTATAATTCACCCCTCCACTTT. It specifies CASSLESSYNSPLHF. The V gene is TRBV5-8, the J gene TRBJ1-6; unclear D gene. CDR1 and CDR2 from the germline V gene are SGHTS and YDEGEE. V was shortened by 0 bases and J by 0 bases, with 4 bases between the two germline ends. The CDR3 has 15 residues.

In this sample, this clone turned up a few times. The genes are TRBV6-6 and TRBJ1-6, with a tentative D call TRBD1 (6 bases). The CDR3 length is 13 residues. Germline CDR1 MNHNY, CDR2 SVGAGI (reference sequence). The V end was cut by 6 bases, the J end by 4 bases, with 7 bases between. The CDR3 nucleotides read TGTGCCAGCAGAACAGGGTATAATTCACCCCTCCACTTT. Translation: CASRTGYNSPLHF.

This clone was detected only once. The rearrangement joins TRBV30 to TRBJ2-7, with 8 positions matching TRBD2. The V gene end was trimmed by 7 bases and the J gene end by 3 bases; junction bases not matched to a gene: 14. The CDR3 is made up of 15 amino acids. The germline V gene has CDR1 GTSNPN and CDR2 SVGIG (reference sequence). CDR3 sequence: CALKGTVAGGYEQYF. The CDR3 nucleotides read TGTGCCTTAAAAGGGACGGTCGCGGGGGGCTACGAGCAGTACTTC.

The chain couples TRBV7-2 to TRBJ2-7; 7 bases match TRBD1. J lost 4 bases, V lost 1 base, and 7 bases had no gene match. The germline V gene has CDR1 SGHTA and CDR2 FQGNSA. The CDR3 length is 15 residues. CDR3 sequence reads: CASSLDDRVGYEQYF. Written as DNA, the CDR3 is TGTGCCAGCAGCTTAGACGACAGGGTTGGTTACGAGCAGTACTTC.

This sequence joins TRBV2 and TRBJ2-3, with 7 positions matching TRBD1. Germline assignment: CDR1 SNHLY and CDR2 FYNNEI. J was trimmed by 8 bases and V by 5 bases; bases with no gene match: 10. The CDR3 is 14 residues long. The CDR3: CASSLQQGKGTQYF. CDR3 coding DNA: TGTGCCAGCAGTTTACAACAGGGGAAAGGTACGCAGTATTTT.

The V call is TRBV5-4, the J call TRBJ2-5; 10 bases are shared with TRBD2. The germline gives CDR1 SGHNT, CDR2 YYREEE (reference sequence). The CDR3 spans 14 residues. The ends lost 5 bases at V and 2 bases at J; junction bases unmatched: 3. The CDR3 loop reads CASSLAGEQETQYF. The CDR3 DNA follows: TGTGCCAGCAGTCTAGCGGGAGAACAAGAGACCCAGTACTTC.

The chain couples TRBV30 to TRBJ1-5; 7 nucleotides match TRBD1. V shed 4 bases, J shed 6 bases, and the junction held 6 bases outside the gene matches. The germline V gene encodes CDR1 GTSNPN and CDR2 SVGIG (reference sequence). The length of the CDR3 is 13 residues. The CDR3 nucleotides read TGTGCCTGGACGACAGGGCCGGGTCAGCCCCAGCATTTT. It specifies CAWTTGPGQPQHF.

The rearrangement links TRBV4-3 to TRBJ1-1; possible D gene TRBD1, 5 bases. The germline V gene has CDR1 LGHNA and CDR2 YSLEER. The CDR3 is 13 residues long. V was clipped by 0 bases and J by 8 bases, with 10 bases between them. The CDR3 loop is CASSQEAPGEAFF. DNA of the CDR3: TGCGCCAGCAGCCAAGAGGCCCCAGGGGAAGCTTTCTTT.

J is TRBJ1-2 and V is TRBV19, with D tentatively TRBD1 (6 bases). V was pared by 11 bases and J by 1 base, with 11 bases between. CDR3 length: 12 residues. Germline V lookup: CDR1 LNHDA, CDR2 SQIVND (reference sequence). CDR3 sequence: CASTGFNYGYTF. The DNA for the CDR3 is TGTGCCTCTACAGGGTTTAACTATGGCTACACCTTC.

This clone was counted many times. J is TRBJ2-1 and V is TRBV2; 7 bases are a match to TRBD2. The ends lost 1 base at V and 11 bases at J; junction bases unmatched: 5. Germline CDR1 and CDR2: SNHLY and FYNNEI. The length of the CDR3 is 13 residues. CDR3: CASSEEGRVKQFF. CDR3 DNA: TGTGCCAGCAGTGAAGAGGGGAGGGTAAAGCAGTTCTTC.

V usage is TRBV10-3 and J usage is TRBJ1-2; 9 nucleotides align to TRBD1. The trim removed 2 bases at V and 8 bases at J, leaving 6 bases unmatched. The germline V gene encodes CDR1 ENHRY and CDR2 SYGVKD. CDR3 length equals 14 residues. CDR3 loop: CAISEGTGRGGYTF. DNA for the CDR3: TGTGCCATCAGTGAGGGGACAGGGAGAGGCGGCTACACCTTC.

The chain links TRBV11-2 to TRBJ1-1; TRBD1 matches 7 bases. The CDR3 runs 14 residues. Per the germline V gene, CDR1 is SGHAT and CDR2 is FQNNGV. V gave up 4 bases and J gave up 4 bases; unmatched junction bases: 6. The CDR3: CASSYRPGGTEAFF. CDR3 DNA: TGTGCCAGCAGCTACCGCCCAGGGGGCACTGAAGCTTTCTTT.

The chain employs TRBV19 and TRBJ1-1, with a possible D match to TRBD1 (5 bases). This CDR3 comprises 14 residues. CDR1 LNHDA and CDR2 SQIVND come from the germline V gene (reference sequence). Trimming shortened V by 7 bases and J by 0 bases, and 12 bases separated the two germline ends. The CDR3 spells CASTRQSLNTEAFF. The CDR3 DNA reads as TGTGCCAGTACCCGACAGAGTTTGAACACTGAAGCTTTCTTT.

This sequence joins TRBV18 and TRBJ1-5; a weak D match, TRBD1 (5 bases). Trimming removed 5 bases at V and 9 bases at J, with 29 bases between. This CDR3 region has 18 residues. CDR1 and CDR2 (germline): KGHSH, LQKENI. The CDR3 DNA sequence: TGTGCCAGCTCAGCCGAACGGACAATCTTGGGGGGGTTGAGGCCCCAGCATTTT. As protein: CASSAERTILGGLRPQHF.